Each of the 15 T cell receptor beta chains below was sequenced from the same sample in a study of T cell repertoires in cytomegalovirus infection. TCRdb re-analysed the reads in MiXCR, keeping a single row per CDR3 protein. Among 100,000 to 150,000 distinct CDR3 sequences listed, 7% to 10% were seen once. What was sequenced was PBMCs. Receptors originate from a human donor in good health (CMV status not recorded). Some clones in this sample may be carry-over from other donors' samples.

This chain joins TRBV20-1 and TRBJ1-5, with TRBD1 matching 8 bases. Germline V gene lookup returns CDR1 DFQATT and CDR2 SNEGSKA (reference sequence). The CDR3 sequence is 14 residues long. Unmatched junction bases numbered 6, after V lost 6 bases and J lost 2 bases. The CDR3: CSALEGQGNQPQHF. The CDR3 coding sequence is TGCAGTGCCTTGGAGGGACAGGGCAATCAGCCCCAGCATTTT.

Many counts were recorded for this clonotype. V usage is TRBV12-3 or TRBV12-4 and J usage is TRBJ2-2, with D hard to call. Trimming left V 3 bases short and J 2 bases short, with 1 base between. The CDR3 has 12 amino acids. The CDR3 spells CASSFNTGELFF. CDR3 coding DNA: TGTGCCAGCAGTTTTAACACCGGGGAGCTGTTTTTT.

In this sample, this clonotype turned up many times. V gene TRBV7-6 combines with J gene TRBJ2-2; D possibly matches TRBD1 or TRBD2 (5 bases each). Trimming stripped 5 bases from V and 3 bases from J, with 13 bases between. Germline lookup yields CDR1 SGHVS and CDR2 FNYEAQ. CDR3 length: 15 amino acids. This CDR3 reads CASSIRGADTGELFF. The CDR3, as DNA: TGTGCCAGCAGCATAAGAGGGGCTGACACCGGGGAGCTGTTTTTT.

This clonotype was counted many times. CDR3 nucleotide sequence: TGTGCCAGCAGGAGCTCCCTGGCCAATCAGCCCCAGCATTTT. Translation: CASRSSLANQPQHF. The chain links TRBV12-3 or TRBV12-4 to TRBJ1-5, with D unresolved. V was clipped by 6 bases and J by 3 bases, with 12 bases between them. The CDR3 length is 14 residues.

The CDR3 region is CATSSGGGYEQYF. CDR3 bases: TGTGCCACCAGTAGCGGGGGAGGCTACGAGCAGTACTTC. The chain couples TRBV5-4 to TRBJ2-7; 9 bases are a match to TRBD2. Germline-derived CDR1 and CDR2 are SGHNT and YYREEE (reference sequence). The V and J ends lost 9 bases and 3 bases, in that order; junction bases with no gene match: 7. This CDR3 is 13 amino acids long.

This clonotype was recorded many times. The chain recombines TRBV18 with TRBJ2-3, with TRBD2 matching over 9 bases. V shed 0 bases and J 2 bases; nucleotides not matched to a gene: 9. The CDR3 has 18 amino acids. The germline gives CDR1 KGHSH, CDR2 LQKENI. The CDR3 coding sequence is TGTGCCAGCTCACCACCGGGGGCCCTAGCGGGGAACACAGATACGCAGTATTTT. It specifies CASSPPGALAGNTDTQYF.

This clonotype was counted many times. The rearrangement joins TRBV7-7 to TRBJ2-7, with 9 positions matching TRBD1. Germline loops: CDR1 SSHAT, CDR2 FNYEAQ (reference sequence). The CDR3 has 14 amino acids. V trimming: 4 bases; J trimming: 5 bases; junction bases outside the gene matches: 6. The CDR3 sequence is CASSSGWTGDEQYF. CDR3 sequence (DNA): TGTGCCAGCAGCTCAGGTTGGACAGGGGACGAGCAGTACTTC.

The sample holds many counts of this clonotype. The chain combines TRBV10-3 with TRBJ2-6; D ambiguous. Between the trimmed V and J ends, which lost 2 bases and 1 base, there was a span of 6 bases. Germline V gene sequence: CDR1 ENHRY, CDR2 SYGVKD. This CDR3 has 15 amino acids. The CDR3 sequence is CAISELPSGANVLTF. Here the CDR3 DNA reads TGTGCCATCAGTGAGCTCCCATCTGGGGCCAACGTCCTGACTTTC.

This clonotype showed up just a few times. The chain joins TRBV20-1 to TRBJ2-1, with 12 bases identical to TRBD2. V was pared by 2 bases and J by 5 bases, with 1 base of the junction left unmatched. This CDR3 has 14 residues. Per the germline V gene, CDR1 is DFQATT and CDR2 is SNEGSKA (reference sequence). In DNA, the CDR3 is TGCAGTGCTAGACTAGCGGGGGGGAACAATGAGCAGTTCTTC. It codes for CSARLAGGNNEQFF.

Comment on this clonotype: A single base separates this from a much larger clone, so it may be a read error. The chain has TRBV5-4 and TRBJ2-7; D possibly uses TRBD1 or TRBD2 (7 bases each). The CDR3 length is 15 residues. Trimming removed 1 base from V and 6 bases from J, with 17 bases in between. The germline V gene encodes CDR1 SGHNT and CDR2 YYREEE (reference sequence). The CDR3 protein is CASSLQGGGPSEQYF. The DNA of the CDR3 is TGTGCCAGCAGCTTGCAGGGGGGGGGGCCCTCCGAGCAGTACTTC.

This clonotype was seen many times. A read error may account for a junction end that differs from germline. This chain uses TRBV7-2 with TRBJ1-5; TRBD1 might be the D (5 bases). Germline CDR1 reads SGHTA; CDR2 reads FQGNSA. This CDR3 region has 14 residues. In DNA, the CDR3 is TGTGCCAGTAGCTCGCGAGGGGGCAATCAGCCCCAGCATTTT. The encoded protein is CASSSRGGNQPQHF.

This clonotype has at least ten counts. The V gene is TRBV7-2, the J gene TRBJ2-7; TRBD2 is a possible D gene (5 bases). The V gene lost 2 bases and the J gene lost 1 base, with 15 bases spanning the gap. Germline values: CDR1 SGHTA, CDR2 FQGNSA. CDR3 length: 16 residues. The CDR3 coding sequence is TGTGCCAGCAGCTTAAGTTTAACTAGTAAGTCCTACGAGCAGTACTTC. It specifies CASSLSLTSKSYEQYF. The entire variable domain, with the rest obtained from reference TRBV7-2 and TRBJ2-7, is as follows: GAGVSQSPSNKVTEKGKDVELRCDPISGHTALYWYRQSLGQGLEFLIYFQGNSAPDKSGLPSDRFSAERTGGSVSTLTIQRTQQEDSAVYLCASSLSLTSKSYEQYFGPGTRLTVT.

This clonotype was seen many times. The V gene is TRBV7-9, the J gene TRBJ1-1, with no clear D. The CDR3 totals 15 residues. The V and J ends lost 1 base and 1 base respectively, with 10 bases between them. Germline V gives CDR1 SEHNR, CDR2 FQNEAQ (reference sequence). The CDR3 DNA follows: TGTGCCAGCAGCTTAGATGGGCGCGGGAACACTGAAGCTTTCTTT. Translation: CASSLDGRGNTEAFF.

This clonotype occurred many times. The rearrangement links TRBV6-2 or TRBV6-3 to TRBJ1-5; D remains unclear. The V end was cut by 6 bases, the J end by 4 bases, with 10 bases between. Germline CDR1 MNHEY, CDR2 SVGEGT. The CDR3 has 13 residues. The DNA for the CDR3 is TGTGCCAGCAGGGATTTGTCTAATCAGCCCCAGCATTTT. Protein product: CASRDLSNQPQHF.

This clonotype was detected many times. V and J are TRBV5-1 and TRBJ2-7, with D perhaps assigned TRBD1 or TRBD2 (6 bases each). Trimming left V 4 bases short and J 6 bases short, with 14 bases between. From germline, CDR1 is SGHRS and CDR2 YFSETQ. This CDR3 has 13 residues. Here the CDR3 DNA reads TGCGCCAGCAGCCTGCGGGACAACGGCGAGCAGTACTTC. Translated, it gives CASSLRDNGEQYF.